This TCR beta chain was documented in a study of CD8+ T cells in alopecia areata. Germline V gene sequence: CDR1 WNHNN, CDR2 SYGVQD (reference sequence). Trimming removed 4 bases at V and 7 bases at J, with 20 bases between. The CDR3 spans 17 residues. TCR sequencing used cDNA made by reverse transcription of extracted RNA. This table comes from immunoSEQ multiplex PCR, and its TCRdb copy is limited to in-frame clones, with some not included. The table records some 190,000 clones, more than 60% of them present only once. Treatment given: oral pan-JAK inhibitor, 5-10 mg twice daily. The sample consisted of CD4+ T cells sorted from blood, taken at week 44, from a patient treated with tofacitinib. This sequence was found in a human donor with alopecia areata. The chain links TRBV10-1 to TRBJ1-6; no firm D call. In DNA form, the CDR3 reads TGCGCCAGCAGTGTAGGCCCAGGCCCGAAAGGGAATTCACCCCTCCACTTT. It translates to CASSVGPGPKGNSPLHF.